The rows below give T cell receptor beta chains drawn from one sample of a study of shared clonotypes between healthy human individuals. TCRdb's copy holds only in-frame clones and misses some; the assay was immunoSEQ multiplex PCR. The sample includes roughly 2.1 million clones, approximately 94% of them seen just once. Source material: naive CD8+ T cells from PBMCs. Receptors were obtained from a man between 18 and 29 years old in good health. Some clones in this sample may be carry-over from other donors' samples. Each CDR3 is given with its conserved first and last residue. D genes are given only for firm matches. Not all rows give a size; the values are once, few, many and, for expanded clones, a class.

j_call	cdr3_length	d_call	clone_size	v_call	cdr3_nt	cdr3_aa
TRBJ2-1	16	TRBD2	NA	TRBV2	TGTGCCAGCTCCTCACTAGCGGGAGGACACTACAATGAGCAGTTCTTC	CASSSLAGGHYNEQFF
TRBJ1-5	15	NA	NA	TRBV28	TGTGCCAGCAGTTTAGCGCAGGCCATGGAGGAGCCCCAGCATTTT	CASSLAQAMEEPQHF
TRBJ2-2	14	TRBD2	NA	TRBV27	TGTGCCAGCAGTTTAGCTAGCGGTCGCGGGGAGCTGTTTTTT	CASSLASGRGELFF
TRBJ2-1	14	NA	NA	TRBV25-1	TGTGCCAGCAGTGATCTTAGCTCCTACAATGAGCAGTTCTTC	CASSDLSSYNEQFF
TRBJ2-5	13	TRBD1	NA	TRBV7-3	TGTGCCAGCAGCCCCGACAGGGCTGGGACCCAGTACTTC	CASSPDRAGTQYF
TRBJ2-3	21	TRBD2	NA	TRBV7-6	TGTGCCAGCAGCCCCATATCCGGGGGGCGGGGCCTAGCGGGGTACACAGATACGCAGTATTTT	CASSPISGGRGLAGYTDTQYF
TRBJ2-7	13	NA	NA	TRBV5-1	TGCGCCAGCAGCTATCGGGTTGGGGGCGAGCAGTACTTC	CASSYRVGGEQYF
TRBJ2-7	14	NA	NA	TRBV19	TGTGCCAGCGGGGCCGCTTTATGGGCCTACGAGCAGTACTTC	CASGAALWAYEQYF
TRBJ1-1	13	NA	NA	TRBV9	TGTGCCAGCAGCGAGCGGGGGAACACTGAAGCTTTCTTT	CASSERGNTEAFF
TRBJ1-1	16	TRBD1	few	TRBV27	TGTGCCAGCAGTCCCTCAGGGGGTCGATTTATAGGTGAAGCTTTCTTT	CASSPSGGRFIGEAFF
TRBJ2-3	16	TRBD2	NA	TRBV27	TGTGCCAGCAGTTATGAGGGCGGGAGCGTCACAGATACGCAGTATTTT	CASSYEGGSVTDTQYF
TRBJ2-7	14	TRBD1	NA	TRBV6-1	TGTGCCAGCATGGCAGGGGGCCCCACCTACGAGCAGTACTTC	CASMAGGPTYEQYF
TRBJ2-2	15	NA	NA	TRBV28	TGTGCCAGCAGTTTATGGCATACAAACACCGGGGAGCTGTTTTTT	CASSLWHTNTGELFF
TRBJ2-7	17	TRBD1	NA	TRBV11-2	TGTGCCAGCAGCTTAGAGTATGGGGGGACAGGGGGCTACGAGCAGTACTTC	CASSLEYGGTGGYEQYF
TRBJ2-1	15	NA	NA	TRBV4-1	TGCGCCAGCAGCCAAGATTTGAGATTCGAATATGAGCAGTTCTTC	CASSQDLRFEYEQFF
TRBJ1-5	18	NA	once	TRBV10-3	TGTGCCATCAGTGAGTCGATTCAGATTAATGGGCTTAATCAGCCCCAGCATTTT	CAISESIQINGLNQPQHF